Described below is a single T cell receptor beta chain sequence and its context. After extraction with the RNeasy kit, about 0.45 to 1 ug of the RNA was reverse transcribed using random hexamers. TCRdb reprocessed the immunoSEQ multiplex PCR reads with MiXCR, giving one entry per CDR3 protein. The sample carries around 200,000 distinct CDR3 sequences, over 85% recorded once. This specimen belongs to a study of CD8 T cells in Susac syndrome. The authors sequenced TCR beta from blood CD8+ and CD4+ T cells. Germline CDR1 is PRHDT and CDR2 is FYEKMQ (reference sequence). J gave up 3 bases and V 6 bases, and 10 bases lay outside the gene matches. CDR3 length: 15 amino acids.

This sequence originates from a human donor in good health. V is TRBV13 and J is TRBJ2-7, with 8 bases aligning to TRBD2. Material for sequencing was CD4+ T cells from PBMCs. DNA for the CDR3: TGTGCCAGCAGTTCCCCGGGAGGGAGGGACTACGAGCAGTACGTC. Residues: CASSSPGGRDYEQYV.